The 9 T cell receptor beta chains below were found in one sample sequenced in a study of low-dose radiotherapy and immunotherapy resistance in tumors. Time point of the sample: before trial treatment. Priming of first-strand cDNA relied on TRAV- and TRBV-specific primers (covering alpha and beta chains). TCR amplification ran approximately 22 PCR cycles using constant-region and V-primer adapter primers. TCRdb re-analysed the reads in MiXCR, keeping a single row per CDR3 protein. The data hold tens of thousands of distinct CDR3 sequences, with over 15% observed a single time. The source material was PBMCs, sampled before treatment. Source of these receptors: a male donor with prostate cancer.

This clonotype has ten or more counts. This chain links TRBV6-2 or TRBV6-3 with TRBJ1-6; no clear D. Trimming left V 10 bases short and J 13 bases short, with 20 bases between. CDR3 length: 13 amino acids. Germline assignment: CDR1 MNHEY and CDR2 SVGEGT. CDR3 sequence: CAILLIPGRPLHF. The CDR3 DNA sequence: TGTGCCATCCTTTTGATCCCAGGACGCCCCCTCCACTTT.

This clonotype was seen repeatedly, ten times or more. The V and J genes are TRBV11-2 and TRBJ2-1; 7 bases line up with TRBD1. The J segment lost 0 bases and the V segment lost 5 bases, leaving 7 bases of the junction unmatched. This CDR3 is 16 amino acids long. The germline V gene has CDR1 SGHAT and CDR2 FQNNGV. The CDR3 coding sequence is TGTGCCAGCAGCCCGAGGGGGCCCAGCTCCTACAATGAGCAGTTCTTC. As protein: CASSPRGPSSYNEQFF.

This clonotype was detected ten times or more. The chain has TRBV7-9 and TRBJ2-5, with a tentative D call TRBD2 (7 bases). Trimming removed 5 bases from V and 1 base from J, with 20 bases in between. CDR1 and CDR2 from the germline V gene are SEHNR and FQNEAQ (reference sequence). This CDR3 is built from 17 residues. The CDR3 DNA follows: TGTGCCAGCAGCCGCGGGGGCTTCAGGGACCCCCAAGAGACCCAGTACTTC. Translated: CASSRGGFRDPQETQYF. The variable domain in full, with the rest retrieved from reference TRBV7-9 and TRBJ2-5, is DTGVSQNPRHKITKRGQNVTFRCDPISEHNRLYWYRQTLGQGPEFLTYFQNEAQLEKSRLLSDRFSAERPKGSFSTLEIQRTEQGDSAMYLCASSRGGFRDPQETQYFGPGTRLLVL.

The J gene is TRBJ2-6, the V gene TRBV18; 7 bases align to TRBD1. CDR3 size: 15 residues. Germline values: CDR1 KGHSH, CDR2 LQKENI. The trim removed 2 bases at V and 4 bases at J, leaving 2 bases unmatched. The CDR3 sequence: CASSPTGQGANVLTF. CDR3 bases: TGTGCCAGCTCACCAACGGGACAGGGGGCCAACGTCCTGACTTTC.

Ten or more counts support this clonotype. The chain couples TRBV12-5 to TRBJ2-7; TRBD1 agrees at 7 bases. The germline V gene has CDR1 LGHNT and CDR2 FRNRAP. J gave up 2 bases and V 9 bases, and 16 bases lay outside the gene matches. This CDR3 region has 16 residues. The CDR3 protein is CASLKTHGQAPYEQYF. In DNA form, the CDR3 reads TGTGCTAGCCTCAAAACCCACGGACAGGCACCCTACGAGCAGTACTTC. Filled out from reference TRBV12-5 and TRBJ2-7, the complete variable domain reads DARVTQTPRHKVTEMGQEVTMRCQPILGHNTVFWYRQTMMQGLELLAYFRNRAPLDDSGMPKDRFSAEMPDATLATLKIQPSEPRDSAVYFCASLKTHGQAPYEQYFGPGTRLTVT.

This clonotype came up many times. The rearrangement joins TRBV7-9 to TRBJ2-5, with D hard to call. The germline gives CDR1 SEHNR, CDR2 FQNEAQ (reference sequence). Between the trimmed V and J ends, which lost 6 bases and 5 bases, there was a span of 7 bases. This CDR3 is 11 amino acids long. CDR3 loop: CASSPPETQYF. The CDR3 nucleotides are TGTGCCAGCAGTCCTCCGGAGACCCAGTACTTC.

This clonotype appeared many times. The chain has TRBV14 and TRBJ2-1; D gene unclear. The CDR3 is 12 residues long. The germline V gene has CDR1 SGHDN and CDR2 FVKESK. V lost 2 bases and J lost 9, with 8 bases in between. Here the CDR3 reads CASSQPWGEQFF. CDR3 sequence (DNA): TGTGCCAGCAGCCAACCTTGGGGTGAGCAGTTCTTC.

This clonotype has ten or more counts. The rearrangement joins TRBV18 to TRBJ2-6; D is possibly TRBD1 or TRBD2 (5 bases each). Germline values: CDR1 KGHSH, CDR2 LQKENI. Trimming cost V 4 bases and J 3 bases, with 19 bases left between them. The CDR3 is 18 residues long. The CDR3 DNA reads TGTGCCAGCTCACTAGCGACTCAGGGAACTAGTGGGGCCAACGTCCTGACTTTC. It translates to CASSLATQGTSGANVLTF.

This clonotype was observed many times. V gene TRBV12-5 combines with J gene TRBJ2-1; the match to TRBD2 covers 7 bases. This CDR3 has 13 residues. Germline-derived CDR1 and CDR2 are LGHNT and FRNRAP. Losses at the gene ends were 3 bases for V and 15 bases for J; bases not matched to a gene: 11. Here the CDR3 DNA reads TGTGCTAGTGGTTTTGGGAGGGAGCAGCGTGGGTTCTTC. Amino acids: CASGFGREQRGFF.